The source of this T cell receptor beta chain is a study of T-cell reconstitution after alpha-beta-depleted transplantation in children. The germline V gene has CDR1 SQVTM and CDR2 ANQGSEA. CDR3 length equals 14 residues. This clonotype appeared a few times. At one end the junction does not follow the germline gene, possibly because of a read error. As it was prepared, the TCRbeta library received unique molecular identifiers. MiXCR, run by TCRdb on the PCR reads, gives a single entry per CDR3 protein. The sample lists 200,000 to 250,000 distinct CDR3 sequences; roughly 9% were seen once. The sequencing here drew on PBMCs from the stem cell graft donor, taken from the stem cell graft. The receptor was derived from a human donor who donated a stem cell graft to a child with acute lymphoblastic leukemia. The rearrangement links TRBV29-1 to TRBJ1-1; 7 positions agree with TRBD1. CDR3 in DNA: TGCAGCGTTAAACGGGACAGAGAGAACGCTGAAGCTTTCTTT. This codes for CSVKRDRENAEAFF.